This TCR beta chain was profiled in a study of blood T cell repertoires in COVID-19. Study-wide context: Sites in the United States, Italy and Spain provided acute and convalescent COVID-19 samples. The analysed material was cDNA or gDNA that came from T cells, B-cell-depleted T cells, or PBMCs.

In the original analysis: The assay estimated nucleated cells by amplifying reference gene primers. Assay: immunoSEQ multiplex PCR; the TCRdb copy retains only in-frame clones and omits some. From that table come the V and J calls and clone size; the DNA was used to work out D and trimming. The profile shows approximately 340,000 clones, over 70% of them singletons. The CDR3 totals 14 residues. In germline, CDR1 is MNHEY, CDR2 SMNVEV (reference sequence). Between the trimmed V and J ends, which lost 8 bases and 4 bases, there was a span of 17 bases. The sequence came from a man aged 25-45 years with active or convalescent COVID-19. The sample taken for sequencing was peripheral blood. The chain links TRBV27 to TRBJ2-5; tentatively, D is TRBD1 (6 bases). CDR3 in amino acids: CASSGQGPRETQYF. In nucleotides, the CDR3 is TGTGCCAGCTCCGGGCAGGGGCCAAGAGAGACCCAGTACTTC.